This TCR beta chain derives from a study of beta chain features in type 1 diabetes. The V gene lost 4 bases and the J gene lost 4 bases, with 22 bases spanning the gap. CDR1 and CDR2 (germline): SQVTM, ANQGSEA. The CDR3 consists of 17 residues. The sequenced template was cDNA made from the entire isolated RNA. The protocol was immunoSEQ multiplex PCR, while the TCRdb copy is restricted to in-frame clones and leaves out a portion. The data show some 500,000 clones, with over 10% seen just once and approximately 0.05% held by the top ten. This clone was counted a few times. The receptor's source is a young woman in good health. The sequencing input was naive CD4+ T cells from blood. This chain connects TRBV29-1 to TRBJ2-2; D might be TRBD1 or TRBD2, each matching 8 bases. The CDR3 spells CSVATRGLAGGTGELFF. In nucleotides, the CDR3 is TGCAGCGTTGCAACCAGGGGGCTAGCGGGCGGCACCGGGGAGCTGTTTTTT.